This T cell receptor (beta chain) comes out of a study of regulatory T cells in long-lasting Graves disease. Broader study findings: TRBV28, TRBJ1-2 and TRBJ2-5 were segments that persistent disease favored. Investigators studied peripheral blood only, not thyroid tissue.

Germline V gives CDR1 GTSNPN, CDR2 SVGIG (reference sequence). The ends were cut back, 2 bases at V and 4 bases at J, with 14 bases in the middle. This CDR3 spans 14 amino acids. Time point of the sample: persistent/refractory GD, antithyroid drugs over 5 years with positive TRAb. Construction of the TCR library relied on RNA isolated from PBMCs. This clonotype has just a few counts. The target antigen is unknown. In building TCR beta libraries, iRepertoire HTBI primers were used together with Arm-PCR of CDR3 regions. TCRdb reprocessed the multiplex PCR reads via MiXCR and lists one record per CDR3 protein. The sample yields hundreds of thousands of distinct CDR3 sequences, 25% to 30% seen once.

The V and J genes are TRBV30 and TRBJ2-5; D perhaps matches TRBD2 (6 bases). Sample: peripheral blood mononuclear cells (PBMCs), taken when the disease was refractory, from a patient treated with antithyroid drugs. This TCR was recovered from a female donor with Graves disease. This CDR3 is CAWSPVGGGETQYF. The CDR3 DNA follows: TGTGCCTGGAGTCCCGTGGGGGGAGGAGAGACCCAGTACTTC.